This is a list of T cell receptor beta chains from one sample in a study of CD8 T cells in ankylosing spondylitis. TCRdb independently ran MiXCR on the 5' RACE reads; one entry per CDR3 protein. The table records a few hundred thousand distinct CDR3 sequences, around 8% of them present only once. Sample: blood, either unsorted or a sorted T cell fraction (not recorded which). The receptors here all came from a male donor with ankylosing spondylitis. CDR3s include the opening cysteine and the closing phenylalanine or tryptophan. A D gene is named only where the DNA matches it firmly. Clone size is not always given. Where it is, it says once, few, many or a class for expanded clones.

j_call: TRBJ1-4
clone_size: .
v_call: TRBV6-2/TRBV6-3
d_call: .
cdr3_aa: CASSTRTAGREKLFF
cdr3_nt: TGTGCCAGCAGCACCCGGACAGCCGGTCGGGAAAAACTGTTTTTT

j_call: TRBJ1-5
clone_size: many
v_call: TRBV5-1
d_call: TRBD1
cdr3_aa: CASSLEGQGRQPQHF
cdr3_nt: TGCGCCAGCAGCTTGGAAGGACAGGGGCGCCAGCCCCAGCATTTT

j_call: TRBJ2-2
clone_size: few
v_call: TRBV5-1
d_call: TRBD2
cdr3_aa: CASGRTSGIYTGELFF
cdr3_nt: TGCGCCAGCGGACGGACTAGCGGGATTTACACCGGGGAGCTGTTTTTT

j_call: TRBJ2-1
clone_size: many
v_call: TRBV29-1
d_call: TRBD2
cdr3_aa: CSVTGGDSGMDEQFF
cdr3_nt: TGCAGCGTGACCGGGGGGGATAGCGGGATGGATGAGCAGTTCTTC

j_call: TRBJ2-7
clone_size: few
v_call: TRBV28
d_call: .
cdr3_aa: CASSLLSAWGYEQYF
cdr3_nt: TGTGCCAGCAGTTTACTGTCAGCCTGGGGCTACGAGCAGTACTTC

j_call: TRBJ2-1
clone_size: few
v_call: TRBV3-1
d_call: .
cdr3_aa: CASSQEQRLTPLNEQFF
cdr3_nt: TGTGCCAGCAGCCAAGAGCAACGGCTCACCCCCCTCAATGAGCAGTTCTTC

j_call: TRBJ2-1
clone_size: many
v_call: TRBV2
d_call: TRBD2
cdr3_aa: CASSASGSSYNEQFF
cdr3_nt: TGTGCCAGCAGTGCTAGCGGGAGCTCCTACAATGAGCAGTTCTTC

j_call: TRBJ2-7
clone_size: few
v_call: TRBV7-2
d_call: .
cdr3_aa: CASSLGAAAPSYEQYF
cdr3_nt: TGTGCCAGCAGCTTAGGTGCAGCCGCCCCCTCCTACGAGCAGTACTTC

j_call: TRBJ2-1
clone_size: few
v_call: TRBV5-1
d_call: TRBD2
cdr3_aa: CASSSPGLADYNEQFF
cdr3_nt: TGCGCCAGCAGCTCGCCGGGACTAGCAGATTACAATGAGCAGTTCTTC

j_call: TRBJ2-2
clone_size: few
v_call: TRBV24-1
d_call: .
cdr3_aa: CARGRERGGELFF
cdr3_nt: TGTGCCAGGGGCAGGGAACGCGGCGGGGAGCTGTTTTTT

j_call: TRBJ2-4
clone_size: .
v_call: TRBV11-1
d_call: .
cdr3_aa: CASSLGGTRNIQYF
cdr3_nt: TGTGCCAGCAGCTTAGGAGGGACAAGAAACATTCAGTACTTC

j_call: TRBJ2-5
clone_size: many
v_call: TRBV3-1
d_call: TRBD1
cdr3_aa: CASSQGQYQETQYF
cdr3_nt: TGTGCCAGCAGCCAGGGACAGTACCAAGAGACCCAGTACTTC

j_call: TRBJ1-6
clone_size: many
v_call: TRBV29-1
d_call: .
cdr3_aa: CSVRREINSPLHF
cdr3_nt: TGCAGCGTCCGCAGGGAAATCAATTCACCCCTCCACTTT

j_call: TRBJ2-1
clone_size: many
v_call: TRBV5-1
d_call: TRBD1
cdr3_aa: CASSSSDRDNEKQFF
cdr3_nt: TGCGCCAGCAGCTCTTCGGACAGGGACAATGAAAAGCAGTTCTTC

j_call: TRBJ2-7
clone_size: .
v_call: TRBV6-7
d_call: TRBD1
cdr3_aa: CASSYSYRGVFYEQYF
cdr3_nt: TGTGCCAGCAGTTACTCTTACAGGGGAGTGTTCTACGAGCAGTACTTC

j_call: TRBJ1-2
clone_size: many
v_call: TRBV18
d_call: .
cdr3_aa: CASSPNREANYGYTF
cdr3_nt: TGTGCCAGCTCACCGAACAGGGAAGCTAACTATGGCTACACCTTC

j_call: TRBJ1-5
clone_size: .
v_call: TRBV4-1
d_call: .
cdr3_aa: CASGQDGGSNQPQHF
cdr3_nt: TGCGCCAGCGGCCAAGATGGGGGGAGCAATCAGCCCCAGCATTTT

j_call: TRBJ2-2
clone_size: many
v_call: TRBV7-3
d_call: .
cdr3_aa: CASSLSGTLAGELFF
cdr3_nt: TGTGCCAGCAGCTTATCCGGCACCCTCGCCGGGGAGCTGTTTTTT

j_call: TRBJ1-6
clone_size: few
v_call: TRBV11-3
d_call: .
cdr3_aa: CASKLQGDSPLHF
cdr3_nt: TGTGCCAGCAAGTTACAGGGAGATTCACCCCTCCACTTT

j_call: TRBJ1-1
clone_size: few
v_call: TRBV12-3/TRBV12-4
d_call: .
cdr3_aa: CASSLTGGMNTEAFF
cdr3_nt: TGTGCCAGCAGCCTCACCGGGGGCATGAACACTGAAGCTTTCTTT

j_call: TRBJ2-3
clone_size: few
v_call: TRBV7-8
d_call: TRBD2
cdr3_aa: CASRTRGLAGGSTDTQYF
cdr3_nt: TGTGCCAGCAGGACCCGGGGGCTAGCGGGAGGGTCCACAGATACGCAGTATTTT

j_call: TRBJ2-7
clone_size: .
v_call: TRBV20-1
d_call: TRBD2
cdr3_aa: CSATSGRAYEQYF
cdr3_nt: TGCAGTGCTACTAGCGGGAGGGCCTACGAGCAGTACTTC

j_call: TRBJ2-1
clone_size: many
v_call: TRBV20-1
d_call: TRBD2
cdr3_aa: CSASLRDLRTSVYNEQFF
cdr3_nt: TGCAGTGCTAGTCTTCGCGATCTTAGGACTAGCGTATACAATGAGCAGTTCTTC

j_call: TRBJ2-2
clone_size: .
v_call: TRBV7-2
d_call: .
cdr3_aa: CASSRLISSNTGELFF
cdr3_nt: TGTGCCAGCAGCCGCTTGATATCGTCGAACACCGGGGAGCTGTTTTTT

j_call: TRBJ2-1
clone_size: many
v_call: TRBV7-3
d_call: .
cdr3_aa: CASGTYNEQFF
cdr3_nt: TGTGCCAGCGGAACCTACAATGAGCAGTTCTTC

j_call: TRBJ2-7
clone_size: many
v_call: TRBV5-1
d_call: TRBD1
cdr3_aa: CASSPQGQGNVEQYF
cdr3_nt: TGCGCCAGCAGCCCTCAGGGACAGGGGAATGTCGAGCAGTACTTC

j_call: TRBJ2-1
clone_size: .
v_call: TRBV7-2
d_call: .
cdr3_aa: CASSLVPGGNGGEQFF
cdr3_nt: TGTGCCAGCAGCTTAGTCCCCGGCGGGAATGGGGGTGAGCAGTTCTTC

j_call: TRBJ2-1
clone_size: .
v_call: TRBV20-1
d_call: TRBD2
cdr3_aa: CSAYATSGSYNEQFF
cdr3_nt: TGCAGTGCTTACGCGACTAGCGGATCCTACAATGAGCAGTTCTTC

j_call: TRBJ2-1
clone_size: many
v_call: TRBV20-1
d_call: TRBD1
cdr3_aa: CSAWDSYNEQFF
cdr3_nt: TGCAGTGCTTGGGACAGTTACAATGAGCAGTTCTTC

j_call: TRBJ2-7
clone_size: .
v_call: TRBV7-2
d_call: .
cdr3_aa: CASSGGGPPYEQYF
cdr3_nt: TGTGCCAGCAGCGGGGGGGGGCCCCCCTACGAGCAGTACTTC

j_call: TRBJ2-2
clone_size: few
v_call: TRBV19
d_call: TRBD2
cdr3_aa: CASKIAGSNTGELFF
cdr3_nt: TGTGCCAGCAAGATAGCGGGTTCGAACACCGGGGAGCTGTTTTTT

j_call: TRBJ1-2
clone_size: .
v_call: TRBV20-1
d_call: TRBD1
cdr3_aa: CSARDQGGRDYGYTF
cdr3_nt: TGCAGTGCTAGAGATCAGGGGGGGCGCGACTATGGCTACACCTTC

j_call: TRBJ2-2
clone_size: many
v_call: TRBV12-3/TRBV12-4
d_call: .
cdr3_aa: CASSLGATKTTGELFF
cdr3_nt: TGTGCCAGCAGTTTAGGGGCTACGAAAACGACCGGGGAGCTGTTTTTT

j_call: TRBJ2-2
clone_size: .
v_call: TRBV9
d_call: .
cdr3_aa: CASSAPLSLARTGELFF
cdr3_nt: TGTGCCAGCAGCGCCCCCCTATCGCTAGCGCGCACCGGGGAGCTGTTTTTT

j_call: TRBJ2-1
clone_size: .
v_call: TRBV20-1
d_call: TRBD2
cdr3_aa: CSARASGSSHEQFF
cdr3_nt: TGCAGTGCTAGGGCTAGCGGGAGTTCCCATGAGCAGTTCTTC

j_call: TRBJ2-7
clone_size: .
v_call: TRBV6-1
d_call: .
cdr3_aa: CASSMSLYEQYF
cdr3_nt: TGTGCCAGCAGTATGAGTTTGTACGAGCAGTACTTC

j_call: TRBJ2-2
clone_size: .
v_call: TRBV9
d_call: .
cdr3_aa: CASSVGTVNTGELFF
cdr3_nt: TGTGCCAGCAGCGTAGGGACAGTCAACACCGGGGAGCTGTTTTTT

j_call: TRBJ2-2
clone_size: .
v_call: TRBV20-1
d_call: TRBD2
cdr3_aa: CSARDPSGKNTGELFF
cdr3_nt: TGCAGTGCTAGAGATCCGAGCGGGAAAAACACCGGGGAGCTGTTTTTT

j_call: TRBJ1-1
clone_size: few
v_call: TRBV7-9
d_call: TRBD1
cdr3_aa: CASSLEVGQGTEAFF
cdr3_nt: TGTGCCAGCAGCTTAGAGGTGGGACAGGGCACTGAAGCTTTCTTT

j_call: TRBJ2-7
clone_size: few
v_call: TRBV27
d_call: TRBD2
cdr3_aa: CASSLSVAGSAYEQYF
cdr3_nt: TGTGCCAGCAGCCTCTCCGTAGCGGGTTCTGCCTACGAGCAGTACTTC

j_call: TRBJ2-3
clone_size: .
v_call: TRBV30
d_call: .
cdr3_aa: CAWTRGATDTQYF
cdr3_nt: TGTGCCTGGACGAGAGGGGCCACAGATACGCAGTATTTT